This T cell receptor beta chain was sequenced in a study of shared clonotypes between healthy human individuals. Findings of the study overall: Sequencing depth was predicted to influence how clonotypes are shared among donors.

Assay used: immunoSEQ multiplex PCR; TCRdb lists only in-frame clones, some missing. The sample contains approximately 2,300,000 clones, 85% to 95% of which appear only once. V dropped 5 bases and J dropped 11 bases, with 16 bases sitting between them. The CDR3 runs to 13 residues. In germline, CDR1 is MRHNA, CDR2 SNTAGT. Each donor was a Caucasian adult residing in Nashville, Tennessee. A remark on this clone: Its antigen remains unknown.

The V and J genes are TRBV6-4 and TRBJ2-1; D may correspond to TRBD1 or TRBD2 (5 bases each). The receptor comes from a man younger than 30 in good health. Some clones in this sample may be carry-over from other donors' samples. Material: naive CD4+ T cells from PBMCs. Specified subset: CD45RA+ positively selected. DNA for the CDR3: TGTGCCAGCAGTCCCCTAGTGGGGGTAAAGCAGTTCTTC. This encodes CASSPLVGVKQFF.